One and the same sample provided the 11 T cell receptor beta chains below, sequenced in a study of blood T cell repertoires in COVID-19. TCRdb's copy holds only in-frame clones and misses some; the assay was immunoSEQ multiplex PCR. Of roughly 50,000 clones in the sample, 75% to 80% are singletons; the top ten hold around 20%. Sequencing was carried out using peripheral blood. These receptors were collected from a human donor with active or convalescent COVID-19. The donor label of this sample is uncertain.

This clone was observed a handful of times. This chain uses TRBV4-2 with TRBJ2-1, with 10 nucleotides matching TRBD1. The germline V gene has CDR1 LGHNA and CDR2 YNFKEQ. The CDR3 consists of 15 residues. The J segment lost 9 bases and the V segment lost 4 bases, leaving 9 bases of the junction unmatched. The DNA for the CDR3 is TGTGCCAGCAGCCCGACAGGGGGCGAACCCCGTGAGCAGTTCTTC. Protein: CASSPTGGEPREQFF.

The V and J genes are TRBV11-3 and TRBJ2-3, with 7 nucleotides matching TRBD2. The V segment lost 1 base and the J segment 1 base; nucleotides outside the gene matches: 5. The germline V gene has CDR1 SGHNT and CDR2 YENEEA. CDR3 length: 16 residues. The CDR3 DNA reads TGTGCCAGCAGCTTAGGGCGGCGGGAGCGCACAGATACGCAGTATTTT. It yields the protein CASSLGRRERTDTQYF.

The CDR3 nucleotides are TGCGCCAGCAGCCAAGATTGGGCGGGAGTGTCCTACGAGCAGTACTTC. It translates to CASSQDWAGVSYEQYF. This chain uses TRBV4-3 with TRBJ2-7; 7 bases match TRBD2. Germline V CDR1 and CDR2: LGHNA, YSLEER. The CDR3 covers 16 residues. Trimming cost V 0 bases and J 1 base; bases outside gene matches: 6.

J is TRBJ2-7 and V is TRBV6-2 or TRBV6-3; D gene ambiguous. The CDR3 spans 13 residues. Germline V CDR1 and CDR2: MNHEY, SVGEGT. Trimming shortened V by 2 bases and J by 3 bases, and 8 bases separated the two germline ends. CDR3 in amino acids: CASSYVRYYEQYF. In DNA, the CDR3 is TGTGCCAGCAGTTACGTACGGTACTACGAGCAGTACTTC.

At least ten counts were recorded for this clone. The chain couples TRBV7-9 to TRBJ2-3; D may be TRBD2 (6 bases). Trimming cost V 4 bases and J 0 bases, with 11 bases left between them. Per germline, CDR1 SEHNR and CDR2 FQNEAQ (reference sequence). The CDR3 has 15 residues. In DNA, the CDR3 is TGTGCCAGCAGCTCCGGGAGCCCTAGCACAGATACGCAGTATTTT. Protein product: CASSSGSPSTDTQYF.

This sequence joins TRBV19 and TRBJ1-5; 8 bases align to TRBD1. V shed 5 bases and J 2 bases; nucleotides not matched to a gene: 5. Germline-derived CDR1 and CDR2 are LNHDA and SQIVND (reference sequence). This CDR3 has 15 amino acids. The CDR3, as DNA: TGTGCCAGTAGTCAGGACAGGGTACGCAATCAGCCCCAGCATTTT. Protein: CASSQDRVRNQPQHF.

J is TRBJ2-7 and V is TRBV19; 10 positions match TRBD2. Per germline, CDR1 LNHDA and CDR2 SQIVND (reference sequence). With 4 bases clipped from V and 6 bases from J, the junction kept 3 bases outside the gene matches. The CDR3 contains 13 residues. CDR3 DNA sequence: TGTGCCAGTAGTACCGGACTAGCGGTCGAGCAGTACTTC. Its translation is CASSTGLAVEQYF.

The chain carries TRBV29-1 and TRBJ2-4, with TRBD2 identical over 8 bases. With V trimmed by 7 bases and J by 4 bases, 9 bases remained unmatched. The CDR3 is 14 residues long. CDR1 SQVTM and CDR2 ANQGSEA come from the germline V gene. CDR3 nucleotides: TGCAGCGCCTCCGGGACTAGTTATAAAAACATTCAGTACTTC. Its protein is CSASGTSYKNIQYF.

CDR3 nucleotide sequence: TGTGCCATCAGTGAAGGGCCCCTCCGGACTAGCGTTTCAGTATCCGGGGAGCTGTTTTTT. This sequence encodes CAISEGPLRTSVSVSGELFF. The chain employs TRBV10-3 and TRBJ2-2, with 9 bases that match TRBD2. There are 20 residues in the CDR3. The V segment lost 3 bases and the J segment 6 bases; nucleotides outside the gene matches: 20. From germline, CDR1 is ENHRY and CDR2 SYGVKD.

V is TRBV18 and J is TRBJ1-1, with 11 bases identical to TRBD1. Germline V gene data show CDR1 as KGHSH and CDR2 as LQKENI. V was pared by 6 bases and J by 7 bases, with 13 bases of the junction left unmatched. The CDR3 loop spans 16 amino acids. CDR3 loop: CASSPGQGAILIEAFF. DNA for the CDR3: TGTGCCAGCTCCCCAGGACAGGGGGCGATCCTGATTGAAGCTTTCTTT. The variable domain in full, with the rest retrieved from reference TRBV18 and TRBJ1-1, is NAGVMQNPRHLVRRRGQEARLRCSPMKGHSHVYWYRQLPEEGLKFMVYLQKENIIDESGMPKERFSAEFPKEGPSILRIQQVVRGDSAAYFCASSPGQGAILIEAFFGQGTRLTVV.

The rearrangement links TRBV30 to TRBJ1-6; 8 bases are shared with TRBD1. The junction had 6 bases not matched to a gene; V was cut back by 5 bases and J by 9 bases. There are 13 residues in the CDR3. Germline CDR1 reads GTSNPN; CDR2 reads SVGIG (reference sequence). The CDR3 bases are TGTGCCTGGTCCGGACAGGGAGGTTCACCCCTCCACTTT. This sequence encodes CAWSGQGGSPLHF. Complete variable domain (other parts from reference TRBV30 and TRBJ1-6): SQTIHQWPATLVQPVGSPLSLECTVEGTSNPNLYWYRQAAGRGLQLLFYSVGIGQISSEVPQNLSASRPQDRQFILSSKKLLLSDSGFYLCAWSGQGGSPLHFGNGTRLTVT.